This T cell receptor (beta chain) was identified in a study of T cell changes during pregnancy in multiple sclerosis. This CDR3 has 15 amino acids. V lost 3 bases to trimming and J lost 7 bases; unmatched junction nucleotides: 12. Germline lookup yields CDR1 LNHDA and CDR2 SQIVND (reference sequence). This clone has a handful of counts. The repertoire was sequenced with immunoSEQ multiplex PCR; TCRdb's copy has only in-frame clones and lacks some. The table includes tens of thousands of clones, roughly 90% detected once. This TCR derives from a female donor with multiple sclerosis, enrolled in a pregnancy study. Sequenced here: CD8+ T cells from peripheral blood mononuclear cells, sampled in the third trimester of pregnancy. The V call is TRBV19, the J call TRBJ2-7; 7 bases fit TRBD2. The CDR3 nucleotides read TGTGCCAGTAGTATGGGAGGGCCTGAAATTTTGGAGCAGTACTTC. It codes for CASSMGGPEILEQYF.